The rows below give T cell receptor beta chains drawn from one sample of a study of shared clonotypes between healthy human individuals. Here immunoSEQ multiplex PCR was the method, and the copy in TCRdb shows in-frame clones only, minus some. The sample lists some 470,000 clones, 76% occurring once. The sample comprised PBMCs. All receptors derive from a woman between 40 and 55 years old in good health. Some clones in this sample may be carry-over from other donors' samples. CDR3s include the opening cysteine and the closing phenylalanine or tryptophan. A D gene is named only where the DNA matches it firmly. Clone sizes are given selectively: once, few, many, or a class where the clone is expanded.

j_gene,v_gene,abundance,d_gene,CDR3aa,CDR3nt
TRBJ2-5,TRBV14,NA,NA,CASSQRGPSGTQYF,TGTGCCAGCAGCCAAAGAGGACCGTCAGGGACCCAGTACTTC
TRBJ1-1,TRBV5-1,NA,NA,CASSLVWVGNTEAFF,TGCGCCAGCAGCTTGGTTTGGGTGGGGAACACTGAAGCTTTCTTT
TRBJ2-3,TRBV9,once,TRBD2,CASSVSGGSGRTDTQYF,TGTGCCAGCAGCGTAAGCGGAGGGAGCGGGAGGACAGATACGCAGTATTTT
TRBJ2-2,TRBV4-1,NA,NA,CASTRDVRGGELFF,TGCGCCAGCACTCGGGACGTACGGGGCGGGGAGCTGTTTTTT
TRBJ1-3,TRBV28,NA,NA,CATRGSGNTIYF,TGTGCCACCCGGGGCTCTGGAAACACCATATATTTT
TRBJ2-3,TRBV9,NA,TRBD2,CASSVGGGRTTDTQYF,TGTGCCAGCAGCGTAGGCGGGGGGCGTACCACAGATACGCAGTATTTT
TRBJ2-3,TRBV2,NA,NA,CASSVGSSTDTQYF,TGTGCCAGCAGTGTCGGCTCTAGCACAGATACGCAGTATTTT
TRBJ2-7,TRBV6-6,NA,NA,CASSRIQGDSYEQYF,TGTGCCAGCAGTCGTATACAGGGAGACTCCTACGAGCAGTACTTC
TRBJ1-1,TRBV7-8,NA,NA,CASSLLIRAATEAFF,TGTGCCAGCAGCTTATTGATCAGGGCGGCCACTGAAGCTTTCTTT
TRBJ2-2,TRBV11-2,NA,NA,CASSLSRSNTGELFF,TGTGCCAGCAGCTTATCCAGATCTAACACCGGGGAGCTGTTTTTT
TRBJ2-2,TRBV19,few,TRBD2,CASSMGLAGAGGELFF,TGTGCCAGTAGTATGGGGCTAGCGGGAGCCGGCGGGGAGCTGTTTTTT
TRBJ2-1,TRBV19,once,NA,CASSREGQTYNEQFF,TGTGCCAGTAGTCGGGAAGGACAGACATACAATGAGCAGTTCTTC
TRBJ2-7,TRBV20-1,NA,NA,CSARDGYEQYF,TGCAGTGCTAGAGATGGGTACGAGCAGTACTTC
TRBJ1-4,TRBV28,NA,NA,CASPVSGANEKLFF,TGTGCCAGCCCTGTATCCGGGGCTAATGAAAAACTGTTTTTT
TRBJ1-1,TRBV28,NA,NA,CASSFREEAFF,TGTGCCAGCAGTTTCAGGGAGGAAGCTTTCTTT
TRBJ2-1,TRBV5-1,NA,NA,CASQGWDGNEQFF,TGCGCCAGCCAGGGATGGGATGGGAATGAGCAGTTCTTC
TRBJ1-3,TRBV7-9,NA,NA,CASSLAAELSNTIYF,TGTGCCAGCAGCTTAGCGGCCGAATTATCAAACACCATATATTTT
TRBJ2-7,TRBV7-9,few,NA,CASSSLLYEQYF,TGTGCCAGCAGCTCCCTATTATACGAGCAGTACTTC
TRBJ1-5,TRBV19,NA,TRBD1,CASSMGQAFNQPQHF,TGTGCCAGTAGTATGGGACAGGCATTTAATCAGCCCCAGCATTTT
TRBJ2-2,TRBV6-6,once,TRBD1,CASSYQARGTGELFF,TGTGCCAGCAGTTACCAGGCCAGGGGGACCGGGGAGCTGTTTTTT
TRBJ1-5,TRBV7-2,few,NA,CASSSGGSNQPQHF,TGTGCCAGCAGCTCCGGTGGGAGCAATCAGCCCCAGCATTTT
TRBJ2-1,TRBV30,once,TRBD2,CAWSDGGTSGWEQFF,TGTGCCTGGAGTGACGGAGGGACTAGCGGTTGGGAGCAGTTCTTC
TRBJ2-2,TRBV7-3,NA,NA,CASSPGGGRTGELFF,TGTGCCAGCAGCCCAGGCGGAGGGAGGACCGGGGAGCTGTTTTTT
TRBJ2-1,TRBV30,few,NA,CAWSLGLMSSGYNEQFF,TGTGCCTGGAGTTTGGGACTCATGAGTAGCGGCTACAATGAGCAGTTCTTC
TRBJ2-7,TRBV18,few,NA,CASSPVTGYEQYF,TGTGCCAGCTCACCGGTAACCGGGTACGAGCAGTACTTC
TRBJ1-1,TRBV5-5,NA,TRBD1,CASSPEGQGGLGAFF,TGTGCCAGCAGCCCGGAGGGACAAGGGGGCTTAGGAGCTTTCTTT
TRBJ2-7,TRBV7-9,NA,TRBD1,CASSTGTVYEQYF,TGTGCCAGCAGCACCGGGACAGTCTACGAGCAGTACTTC
TRBJ1-2,TRBV6-5,NA,NA,CAYGRVYGYTF,TGTGCCTATGGGAGGGTATATGGCTACACCTTC
TRBJ1-1,TRBV19,NA,NA,CASSPTGTLNTEAFF,TGTGCCAGTAGTCCCACAGGGACTTTGAACACTGAAGCTTTCTTT
TRBJ2-7,TRBV10-1,NA,NA,CASRGGWRPYEQYF,TGCGCCAGCAGGGGGGGCTGGAGACCCTACGAGCAGTACTTC
TRBJ1-1,TRBV7-9,NA,NA,CASSLGQGNTAFF,TGTGCCAGCAGCTTGGGGCAGGGGAATACGGCTTTCTTT
TRBJ1-4,TRBV29-1,NA,TRBD1,CSGPQQGAEDRHEKLFF,TGCAGCGGGCCCCAACAGGGGGCGGAGGATAGGCATGAAAAACTGTTTTTT
TRBJ1-5,TRBV4-1,NA,NA,CASSQGWNSNQPQHF,TGCGCCAGCAGCCAAGGGTGGAATAGCAATCAGCCCCAGCATTTT
TRBJ1-2,TRBV28,NA,TRBD1,CASSPQGGRGSVGYTF,TGTGCCAGCAGTCCCCAGGGGGGGCGAGGTTCGGTTGGCTACACCTTC
TRBJ2-1,TRBV6-1,NA,TRBD2,CASSEVMLAGRNEQFF,TGTGCCAGCAGTGAAGTAATGCTAGCGGGAAGGAATGAGCAGTTCTTC
TRBJ2-5,TRBV5-6,NA,NA,CASSFGGQLIQETQYF,TGTGCCAGCAGCTTTGGGGGACAACTAATCCAAGAGACCCAGTACTTC
TRBJ1-1,TRBV5-1,NA,NA,CASSSQGNTEAFF,TGCGCCAGCAGCTCACAGGGGAACACTGAAGCTTTCTTT
TRBJ1-2,TRBV2,NA,TRBD1,CASSEQDRVVYGYTF,TGTGCCAGCAGTGAACAGGACAGGGTGGTCTATGGCTACACCTTC
TRBJ1-4,TRBV28,few,NA,CASSLPPSEKLFF,TGTGCCAGCAGCCTCCCCCCCAGTGAAAAACTGTTTTTT
TRBJ2-1,TRBV7-8,once,NA,CASSPSVAELYNEQFF,TGTGCCAGCAGCCCGTCTGTAGCGGAGCTCTACAATGAGCAGTTCTTC
TRBJ2-5,TRBV7-2,NA,TRBD2,CASSHGTSYQETQYF,TGTGCCAGCAGCCACGGGACTAGCTACCAAGAGACCCAGTACTTC
TRBJ2-2,TRBV30,NA,TRBD2,CAWGLAGGPGTGELFF,TGTGCCTGGGGACTAGCGGGAGGGCCGGGCACCGGGGAGCTGTTTTTT
TRBJ1-2,TRBV18,NA,NA,CASSTGQGYGYTF,TGTGCCAGCTCAACCGGGCAGGGCTATGGCTACACCTTC
TRBJ2-7,TRBV5-1,NA,TRBD2,CASTPPGTSGRANEQYF,TGCGCCAGCACCCCACCCGGGACTAGCGGGAGGGCCAACGAGCAGTACTTC
TRBJ2-5,TRBV2,NA,TRBD1,CASTPLRTGEETQYF,TGTGCCAGCACCCCTTTGAGGACAGGAGAAGAGACCCAGTACTTC
TRBJ1-4,TRBV5-1,NA,NA,CASSLAPGTATNEKLFF,TGCGCCAGCAGCTTGGCCCCAGGGACTGCAACTAATGAAAAACTGTTTTTT